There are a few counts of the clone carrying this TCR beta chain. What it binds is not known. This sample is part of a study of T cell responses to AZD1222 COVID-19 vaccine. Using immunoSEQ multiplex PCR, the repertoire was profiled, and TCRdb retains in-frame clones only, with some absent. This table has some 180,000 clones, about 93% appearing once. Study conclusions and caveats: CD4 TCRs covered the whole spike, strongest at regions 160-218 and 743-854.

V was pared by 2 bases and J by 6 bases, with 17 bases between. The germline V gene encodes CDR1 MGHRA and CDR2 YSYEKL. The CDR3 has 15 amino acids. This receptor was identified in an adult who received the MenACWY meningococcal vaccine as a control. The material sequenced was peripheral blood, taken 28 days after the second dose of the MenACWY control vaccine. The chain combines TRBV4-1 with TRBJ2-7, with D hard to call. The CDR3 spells CASSQPRTLRAEQYF. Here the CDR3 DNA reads TGCGCCAGCAGCCAACCTCGGACGCTCCGGGCCGAGCAGTACTTC.